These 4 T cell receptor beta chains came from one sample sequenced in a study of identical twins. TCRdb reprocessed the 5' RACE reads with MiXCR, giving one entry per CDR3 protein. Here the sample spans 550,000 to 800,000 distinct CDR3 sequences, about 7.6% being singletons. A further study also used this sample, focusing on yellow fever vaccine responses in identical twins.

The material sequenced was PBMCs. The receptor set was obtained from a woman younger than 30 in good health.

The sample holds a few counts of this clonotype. CDR3 coding DNA: TGTGCCAGCAGCTTTGAACCCCCCTACGAGCAGTACTTC. Amino acid sequence: CASSFEPPYEQYF. This chain connects TRBV7-9 to TRBJ2-7; D call uncertain. The V and J ends lost 3 bases and 2 bases respectively, with 8 bases between them. The germline V gene encodes CDR1 SEHNR and CDR2 FQNEAQ (reference sequence). The CDR3 covers 13 residues.

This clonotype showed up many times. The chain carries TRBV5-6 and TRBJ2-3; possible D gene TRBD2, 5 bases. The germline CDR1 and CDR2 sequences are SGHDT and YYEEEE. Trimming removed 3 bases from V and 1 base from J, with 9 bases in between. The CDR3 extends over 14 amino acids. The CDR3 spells CASSSRTGTDTQYF. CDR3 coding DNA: TGTGCCAGCAGCTCGCGGACTGGCACAGATACGCAGTATTTT.

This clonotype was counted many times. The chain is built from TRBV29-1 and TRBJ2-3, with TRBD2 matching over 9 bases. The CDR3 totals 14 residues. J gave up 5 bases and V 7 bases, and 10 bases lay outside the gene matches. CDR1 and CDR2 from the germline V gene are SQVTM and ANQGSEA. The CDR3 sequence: CSAIAGAGGDTQYF. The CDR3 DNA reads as TGCAGCGCCATAGCGGGGGCGGGGGGAGATACGCAGTATTTT.

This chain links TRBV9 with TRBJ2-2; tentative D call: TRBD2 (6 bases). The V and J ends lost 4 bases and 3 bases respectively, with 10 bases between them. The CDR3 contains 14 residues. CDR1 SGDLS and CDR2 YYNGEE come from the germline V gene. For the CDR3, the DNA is TGTGCCAGCAGCTACGGGAGCTACACCGGGGAGCTGTTTTTT. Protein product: CASSYGSYTGELFF. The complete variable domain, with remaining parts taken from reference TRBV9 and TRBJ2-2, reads DSGVTQTPKHLITATGQRVTLRCSPRSGDLSVYWYQQSLDQGLQFLIQYYNGEERAKGNILERFSAQQFPDLHSELNLSSLELGDSALYFCASSYGSYTGELFFGEGSRLTVL.